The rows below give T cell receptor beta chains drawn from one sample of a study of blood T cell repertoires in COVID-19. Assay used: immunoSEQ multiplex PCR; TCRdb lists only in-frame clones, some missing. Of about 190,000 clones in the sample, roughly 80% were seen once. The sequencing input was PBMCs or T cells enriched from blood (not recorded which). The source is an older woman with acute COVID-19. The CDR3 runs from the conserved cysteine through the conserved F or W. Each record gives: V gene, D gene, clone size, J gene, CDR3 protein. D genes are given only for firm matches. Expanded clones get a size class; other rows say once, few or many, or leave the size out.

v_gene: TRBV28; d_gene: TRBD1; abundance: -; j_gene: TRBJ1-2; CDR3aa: CASSLTGVYGYTF
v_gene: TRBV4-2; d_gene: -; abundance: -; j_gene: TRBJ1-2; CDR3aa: CASSQQAQTGYTF
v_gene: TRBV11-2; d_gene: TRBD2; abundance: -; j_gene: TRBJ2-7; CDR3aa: CASSKQRTSAYEQYF
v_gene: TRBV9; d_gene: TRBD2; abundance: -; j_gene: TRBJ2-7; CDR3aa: CASSGASGSYEQYF
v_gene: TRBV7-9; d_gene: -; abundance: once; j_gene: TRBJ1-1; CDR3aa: CASSSDGRRNTEAFF
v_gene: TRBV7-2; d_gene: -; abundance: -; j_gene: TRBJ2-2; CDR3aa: CASSFQRTTGELFF
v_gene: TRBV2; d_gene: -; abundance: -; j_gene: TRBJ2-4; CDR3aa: CASSESEQQYF
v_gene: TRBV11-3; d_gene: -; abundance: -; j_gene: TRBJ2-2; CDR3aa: CASSLTSGVELFF
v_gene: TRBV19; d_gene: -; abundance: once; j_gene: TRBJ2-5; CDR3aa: CASSPFGQKETQYF
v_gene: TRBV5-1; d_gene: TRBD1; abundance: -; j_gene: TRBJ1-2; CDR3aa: CASSSTGGEARYYTF
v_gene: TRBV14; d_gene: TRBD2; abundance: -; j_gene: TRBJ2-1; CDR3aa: CASSLTLAGGYDEQFF
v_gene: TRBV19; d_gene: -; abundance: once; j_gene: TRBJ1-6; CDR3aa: CASSIGGFNSPLHF
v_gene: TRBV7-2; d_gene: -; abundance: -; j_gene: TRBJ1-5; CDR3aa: CASSTLSQPQHF
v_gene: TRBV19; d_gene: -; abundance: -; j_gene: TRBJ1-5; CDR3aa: CASSIGRGILGNQPQHF
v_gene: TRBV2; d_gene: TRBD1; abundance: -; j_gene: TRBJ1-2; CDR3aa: CASSVTGANYGYTF
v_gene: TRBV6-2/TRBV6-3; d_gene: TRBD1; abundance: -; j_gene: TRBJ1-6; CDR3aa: CASSRDPGTGSPPLHF